The clone carrying this T cell receptor beta chain has only a few counts. Its antigen is as yet unknown. This CDR3 is also generated by other DNA sequences in the sample. The sample comes from a study of beta chain features in type 1 diabetes. The investigators reverse transcribed all of the isolated RNA, so they sequenced expressed TCRB transcripts. Data came from immunoSEQ multiplex PCR; TCRdb stores just in-frame clones and leaves some out. The sample comprises around 250,000 clones, around a quarter of which are singletons, and 4% rests with the top ten. The length of the CDR3 is 14 residues. Unmatched junction bases numbered 6, after V lost 5 bases and J lost 6 bases. Germline V lookup: CDR1 SGHRS, CDR2 YFSETQ. Via the markers CD45RO/CCR7/CD25/CD127/CD95/CD27, stem cell-like memory, regulatory, central memory and naive CD4+ cells were sorted. Study results and limitations: Using cDNA template may skew counts toward highly expressing activated cells.

This clonotype was sampled from a man between 25 and 39 years old in good health. Sequenced material: central memory CD4+ T cells from blood. The chain joins TRBV5-1 to TRBJ2-7; TRBD1 agrees at 12 bases. CDR3 nucleotides: TGCGCCAGCAGAACCGGGACAGGGGGCGTCGAGCAGTACTTC. Translating gives CASRTGTGGVEQYF.